This paragraph covers one T cell receptor (beta chain) sequence. The antigen it recognizes is unknown. No per-base quality is available; no much larger clone lies one base away. This sample is drawn from a study of blood T cell repertoires in COVID-19 (dated by TCRdb to between 2020 and 2021). Context from the whole study: The collaborator samples originated in the United States, Italy and Spain and spanned the acute and convalescent phases of COVID-19. Samples were obtained from the ongoing ImmuneRACE study (first 160 participants) and from roughly 1,300 subjects provided by 6 global collaborators. The repertoires were released in a freely available public database meant as a resource for research on the immune response to SARS-CoV-2. Nearly every sample came with metadata listing a de-identified subject ID, COVID-19 status, age in years and sex. The dataset comprised deeply sampled blood TCRbeta repertoires from subjects exposed to, actively infected with, or recovered from COVID-19. Where HLA class I and class II types were available, the types were taken from metadata supplied by the sample provider, not from assay-based typing. The material from the prospective study consisted of cDNA or gDNA derived from T cells, B-cell-depleted T cells, or PBMCs. Here is what the overall study found, with its caveats: The amount of clinical and demographic metadata varied by source and participant and was provided uncurated.

TCRbeta CDR3 regions were amplified from genomic DNA using the immunoSEQ Assay, a bias-controlled multiplex PCR. The authors processed their data as follows. The number of nucleated cells in each sample was estimated by amplification of reference gene primers within the assay. To quantify the absolute abundance of each unique TCRbeta CDR3 rearrangement, sequence reads were collapsed and filtered. Productive Simpson clonality was computed per sample as the square root of Simpson's diversity index over productive rearrangements. TCRdb re-hosts the immuneACCESS table, in-frame sequences only. Its copies lack some clones; in the studies checked, an unresolved V gene accounts for under half of them, and the cause for the rest is not known. Clone size and V and J calls were adopted from that table, with D and trimming inferred from the DNA. The sample includes 150,000 to 200,000 clones, with about 87% observed a single time. Of the sample, 2% to 3% falls within the top ten clones.

CDR1 MNHEY and CDR2 SMNVEV are derived from the germline V gene (reference sequence). Germline trimming: 5 bases from V, 0 bases from J; junction bases outside gene matches: 4. There are 15 amino acids in the CDR3, from cysteine to phenylalanine inclusive. The CDR3 DNA has 45 bases and is translated from base 1. Whole blood was collected in K2EDTA tubes by collaborating institutions according to the institutions' own protocols. Collaborator samples were shipped for TCRbeta analysis as frozen whole blood, isolated PBMCs, or DNA extracted from either sample type. Material for sequencing was peripheral blood. The receptor was derived from a man aged 40-55 years with active or convalescent COVID-19. The chain employs TRBV27 and TRBJ1-1, with 9 bases in between that match TRBD1. The CDR3 amino acid sequence is: CASSPGTGMNTEAFF. The sequenced DNA: TGTGCCAGCAGTCCCGGGACAGGGATGAACACTGAAGCTTTCTTT.